What follows are 3 T cell receptor beta chains derived from one specimen sequenced in a study of T cells in Graves' hyperthyroidism and ophthalmopathy. Authors of the study amplified TCR beta CDR3 regions from RNA transcripts. A set of HTBI primers served as the primers for a first-round RT-PCR of the TCR CDR3. In TCRdb, the multiplex PCR reads were re-called with MiXCR into one record per CDR3 protein. Of 500,000 to 600,000 distinct CDR3 sequences in the sample, 46% are singletons; the top ten hold about two fifths. Material for sequencing was peripheral blood or thyroid tissue (not recorded which). The receptor set was obtained from an adult woman with Graves' disease, either hyperthyroidism or ophthalmopathy (not recorded which).

The V gene is TRBV7-9, the J gene TRBJ2-7; 8 bases agree with TRBD1. Germline trimming cut 5 bases from V and 4 bases from J; bases unmatched to any gene: 10. The CDR3 consists of 15 residues. Germline V CDR1 and CDR2: SEHNR, FQNEAQ (reference sequence). The CDR3 spells CASSQNRDRLYEQYF. DNA for the CDR3: TGTGCCAGCAGCCAAAACCGGGACAGGTTGTACGAGCAGTACTTC.

This sequence joins TRBV2 and TRBJ2-5; no clear D. CDR3 length equals 13 residues. The germline V and J ends were trimmed by 10 bases and 5 bases, with 17 bases remaining between them. CDR1 SNHLY and CDR2 FYNNEI come from the germline V gene. CDR3 region: CATIDFDAETQYF. In DNA form, the CDR3 reads TGTGCCACCATTGATTTTGACGCGGAGACCCAGTACTTC.

In the case of this clonotype: A clone one base away is much larger, so this may be a read error. The rearrangement links TRBV4-1 to TRBJ1-4, with D possibly being TRBD1 (6 bases). From germline, CDR1 is MGHRA and CDR2 YSYEKL. The CDR3 consists of 14 residues. The CDR3 DNA is TGCGCCAGCAGCGTCAGGGGAACTAATGAAAAACTGCTTTTT. It specifies CASSVRGTNEKLLF.